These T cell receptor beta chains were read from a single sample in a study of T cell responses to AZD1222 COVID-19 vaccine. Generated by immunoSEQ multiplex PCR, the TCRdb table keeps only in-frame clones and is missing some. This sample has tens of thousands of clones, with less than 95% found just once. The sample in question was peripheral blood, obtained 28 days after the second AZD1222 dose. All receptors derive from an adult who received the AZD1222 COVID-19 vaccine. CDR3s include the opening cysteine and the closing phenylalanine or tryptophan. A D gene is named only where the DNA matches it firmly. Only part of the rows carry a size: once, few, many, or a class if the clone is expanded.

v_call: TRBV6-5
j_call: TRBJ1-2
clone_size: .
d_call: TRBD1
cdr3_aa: CASGDRDGYTF
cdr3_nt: TGTGCCAGCGGGGACAGGGATGGCTACACCTTC

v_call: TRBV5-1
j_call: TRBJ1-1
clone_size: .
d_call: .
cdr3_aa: CASSPRQGTLNTEAFF
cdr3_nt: TGCGCCAGCAGCCCCCGGCAGGGTACCCTGAACACTGAAGCTTTCTTT

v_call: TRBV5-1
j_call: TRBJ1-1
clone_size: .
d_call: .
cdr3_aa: CASSLEQGTEAFF
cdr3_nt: TGCGCCAGCAGCTTGGAGCAGGGGACTGAAGCTTTCTTT

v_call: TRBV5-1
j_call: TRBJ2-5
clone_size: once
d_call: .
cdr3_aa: CASSSGQLETQYF
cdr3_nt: TGCGCCAGCAGCTCTGGACAGCTCGAGACCCAGTACTTC

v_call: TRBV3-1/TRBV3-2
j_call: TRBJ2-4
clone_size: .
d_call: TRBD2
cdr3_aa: CASSQDPGTRGIQYF
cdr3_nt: TGTGCCAGCAGCCAAGACCCCGGGACTAGGGGCATTCAGTACTTC

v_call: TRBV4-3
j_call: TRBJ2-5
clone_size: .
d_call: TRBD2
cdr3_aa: CASSQDGRARNF
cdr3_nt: TGCGCCAGCAGCCAAGACGGGAGGGCCCGAAACTTC

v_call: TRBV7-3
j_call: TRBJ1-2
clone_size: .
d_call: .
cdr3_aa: CASSLKGGQLTDYGYTF
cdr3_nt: TGTGCCAGCAGCTTAAAAGGGGGTCAGCTAACCGATTATGGCTACACCTTC

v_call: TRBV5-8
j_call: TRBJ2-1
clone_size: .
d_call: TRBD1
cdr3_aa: CASSLGTDSYNEQFF
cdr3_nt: TGTGCCAGCAGCCTAGGGACAGACTCCTACAATGAGCAGTTCTTC

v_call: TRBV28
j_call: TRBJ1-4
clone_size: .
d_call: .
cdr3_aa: CASGFKNEKLFF
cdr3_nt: TGTGCCAGCGGATTCAAGAATGAAAAACTGTTTTTT

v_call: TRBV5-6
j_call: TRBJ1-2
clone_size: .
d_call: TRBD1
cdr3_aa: CASSLGQGDGYTF
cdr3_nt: TGTGCCAGCAGCTTGGGACAGGGGGATGGCTACACCTTC

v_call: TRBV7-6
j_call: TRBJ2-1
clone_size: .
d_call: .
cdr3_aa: CASRVRRDSSNEQFF
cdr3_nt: TGTGCCAGCAGAGTCCGGCGGGACAGTTCTAATGAGCAGTTCTTC

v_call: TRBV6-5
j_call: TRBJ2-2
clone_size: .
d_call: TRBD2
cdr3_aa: CASSTQLASGELFF
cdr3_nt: TGTGCCAGCAGTACGCAACTAGCGTCCGGGGAGCTGTTTTTT

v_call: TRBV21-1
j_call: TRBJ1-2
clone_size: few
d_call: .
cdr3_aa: CASSKGVAGYTF
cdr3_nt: TGTGCCAGCAGCAAAGGGGTTGCTGGCTACACCTTC

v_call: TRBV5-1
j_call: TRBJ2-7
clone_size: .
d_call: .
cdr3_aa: CASSLASEDSYEQYF
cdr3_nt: TGCGCCAGCAGCTTGGCCTCCGAAGACTCCTACGAGCAGTACTTC

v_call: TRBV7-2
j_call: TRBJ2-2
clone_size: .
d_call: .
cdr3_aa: CASSPNGGSNTGELFF
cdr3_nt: TGTGCCAGCAGCCCAAACGGCGGGTCGAACACCGGGGAGCTGTTTTTT

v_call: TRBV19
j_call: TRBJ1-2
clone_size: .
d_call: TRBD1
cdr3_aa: CASSSPGQGAGYGYTF
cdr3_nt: TGTGCCAGTAGTTCGCCGGGACAGGGGGCGGGCTATGGCTACACCTTC

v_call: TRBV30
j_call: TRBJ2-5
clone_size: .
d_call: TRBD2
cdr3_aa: CASLAGGPQQQETQYF
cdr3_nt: TGTGCCTCTCTAGCGGGAGGCCCCCAACAACAAGAGACCCAGTACTTC

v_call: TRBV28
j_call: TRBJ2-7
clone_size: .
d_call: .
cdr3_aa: CASSLLQAYGQYF
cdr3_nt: TGTGCCAGCAGTCTCCTTCAAGCCTACGGGCAGTACTTC

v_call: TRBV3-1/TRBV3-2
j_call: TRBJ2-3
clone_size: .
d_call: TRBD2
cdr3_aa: CASSFTSGGWSTDTQYF
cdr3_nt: TGTGCCAGCAGCTTTACTAGCGGGGGCTGGAGCACAGATACGCAGTATTTT

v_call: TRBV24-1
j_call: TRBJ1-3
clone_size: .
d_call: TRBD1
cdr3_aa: CATSDPGTGGNTIYF
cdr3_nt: TGTGCCACCAGTGATCCCGGGACAGGGGGAAACACCATATATTTT

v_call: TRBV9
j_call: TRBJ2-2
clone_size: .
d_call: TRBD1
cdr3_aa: CASSVPDREMSGELFF
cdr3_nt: TGTGCCAGCAGCGTCCCGGACAGGGAAATGTCCGGGGAGCTGTTTTTT

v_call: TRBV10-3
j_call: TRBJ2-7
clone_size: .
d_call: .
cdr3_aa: CAISEGYEQYF
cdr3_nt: TGTGCCATCAGTGAAGGGTACGAGCAGTACTTC

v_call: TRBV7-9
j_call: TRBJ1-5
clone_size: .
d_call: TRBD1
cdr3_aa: CASSLGAGTGLIYDQPQHF
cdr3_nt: TGTGCCAGCAGCTTAGGGGCCGGGACAGGGTTAATATATGATCAGCCCCAGCATTTT

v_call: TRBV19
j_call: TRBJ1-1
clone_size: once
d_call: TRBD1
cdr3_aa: CASSPGTVNTEAFF
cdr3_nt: TGTGCCAGTAGTCCCGGGACAGTTAACACTGAAGCTTTCTTT

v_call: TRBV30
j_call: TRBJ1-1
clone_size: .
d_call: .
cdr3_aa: CAWSTSWNTEAFF
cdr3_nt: TGTGCCTGGAGTACCAGTTGGAACACTGAAGCTTTCTTT

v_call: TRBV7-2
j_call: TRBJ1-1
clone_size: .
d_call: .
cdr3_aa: CASSAQRAYTEAFF
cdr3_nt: TGTGCCAGCAGCGCTCAGCGGGCTTACACTGAAGCTTTCTTT

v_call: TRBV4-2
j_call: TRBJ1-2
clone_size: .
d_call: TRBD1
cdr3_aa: CASSMPPGQGAQGYTF
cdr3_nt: TGTGCCAGCAGTATGCCCCCGGGACAGGGGGCCCAGGGCTACACCTTC

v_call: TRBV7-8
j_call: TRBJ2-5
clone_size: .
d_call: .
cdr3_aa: CASSLGGQQETQYF
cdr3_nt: TGTGCCAGCAGCTTAGGTGGGCAGCAGGAGACCCAGTACTTC

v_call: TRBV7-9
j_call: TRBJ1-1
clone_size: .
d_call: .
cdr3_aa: CASSLSENTEAFF
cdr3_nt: TGTGCCAGCAGCTTGTCAGAGAACACTGAAGCTTTCTTT

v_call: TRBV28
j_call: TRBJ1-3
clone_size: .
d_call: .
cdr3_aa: CASTITFKNTIYF
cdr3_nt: TGTGCCAGCACCATAACCTTTAAAAACACCATATATTTT

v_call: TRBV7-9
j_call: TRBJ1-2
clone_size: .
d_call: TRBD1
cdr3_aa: CASTGQGYGYTF
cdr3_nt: TGTGCCAGCACCGGACAGGGCTATGGCTACACCTTC

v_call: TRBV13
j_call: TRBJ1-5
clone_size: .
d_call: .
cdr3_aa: CASSPGLYQPQHF
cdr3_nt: TGTGCCAGCTCGCCCGGGTTGTATCAGCCCCAGCATTTT

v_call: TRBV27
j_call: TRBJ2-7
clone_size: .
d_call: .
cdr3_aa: CASSLDSGSGYEQYF
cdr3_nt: TGTGCCAGCAGTTTAGATTCGGGATCGGGCTACGAGCAGTACTTC

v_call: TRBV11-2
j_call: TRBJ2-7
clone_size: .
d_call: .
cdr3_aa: CASSLDRGYEQYF
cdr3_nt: TGTGCCAGCAGCTTAGACAGAGGCTACGAGCAGTACTTC

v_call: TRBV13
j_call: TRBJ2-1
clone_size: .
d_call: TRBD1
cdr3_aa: CASSLTGARGNEQFF
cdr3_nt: TGTGCCAGCAGCCTGACAGGGGCGCGGGGCAATGAGCAGTTCTTC

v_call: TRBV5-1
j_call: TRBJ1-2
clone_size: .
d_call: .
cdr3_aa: CASSLIPSGVEGYTF
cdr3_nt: TGCGCCAGCAGCTTAATCCCCTCAGGGGTGGAGGGCTACACCTTC

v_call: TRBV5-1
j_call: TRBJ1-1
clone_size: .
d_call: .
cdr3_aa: CASSLAPRDDTEAFF
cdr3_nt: TGCGCCAGCAGCTTGGCGCCCCGGGACGACACTGAAGCTTTCTTT

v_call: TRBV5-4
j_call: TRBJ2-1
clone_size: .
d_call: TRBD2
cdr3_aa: CASVTDSGGSYNEQFF
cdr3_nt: TGTGCCAGCGTTACCGATTCGGGAGGCTCCTACAATGAGCAGTTCTTC

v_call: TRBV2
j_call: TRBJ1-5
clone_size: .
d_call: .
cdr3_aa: CASSQSSNQPQHF
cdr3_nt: TGTGCCAGCAGCCAGAGTAGTAATCAGCCCCAGCATTTT

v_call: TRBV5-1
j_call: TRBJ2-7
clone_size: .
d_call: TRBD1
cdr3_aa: CASSWNFWTGMTYEQYF
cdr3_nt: TGCGCCAGCAGCTGGAATTTTTGGACAGGGATGACCTACGAGCAGTACTTC

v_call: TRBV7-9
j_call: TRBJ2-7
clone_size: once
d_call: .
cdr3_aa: CASSPVDDGSLNYEQYF
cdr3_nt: TGTGCCAGCAGCCCCGTGGACGATGGGTCTCTAAACTACGAGCAGTACTTC